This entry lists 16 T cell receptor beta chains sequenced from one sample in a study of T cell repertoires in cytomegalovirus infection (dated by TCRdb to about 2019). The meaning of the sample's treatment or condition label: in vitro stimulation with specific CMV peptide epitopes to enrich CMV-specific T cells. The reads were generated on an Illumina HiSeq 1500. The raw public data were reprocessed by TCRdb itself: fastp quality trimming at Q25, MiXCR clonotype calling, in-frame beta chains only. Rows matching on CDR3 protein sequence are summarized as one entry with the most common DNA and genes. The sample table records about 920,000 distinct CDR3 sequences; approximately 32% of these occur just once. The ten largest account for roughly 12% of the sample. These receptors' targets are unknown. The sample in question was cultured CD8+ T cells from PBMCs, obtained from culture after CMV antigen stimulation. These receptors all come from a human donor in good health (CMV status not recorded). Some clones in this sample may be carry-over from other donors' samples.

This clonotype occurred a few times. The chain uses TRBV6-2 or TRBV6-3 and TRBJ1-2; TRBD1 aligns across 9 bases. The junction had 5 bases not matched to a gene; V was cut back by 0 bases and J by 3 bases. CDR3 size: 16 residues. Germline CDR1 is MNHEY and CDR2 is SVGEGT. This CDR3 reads CASSYSRRTGDYGYTF. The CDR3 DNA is TGTGCCAGCAGTTACTCGAGGAGGACAGGGGACTATGGCTACACCTTC.

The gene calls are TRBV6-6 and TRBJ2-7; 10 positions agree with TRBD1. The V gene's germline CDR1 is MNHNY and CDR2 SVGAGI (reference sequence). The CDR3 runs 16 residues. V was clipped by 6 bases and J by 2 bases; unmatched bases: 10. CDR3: CASRGQGKIGTYEQYF. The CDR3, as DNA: TGTGCCAGCAGGGGACAGGGGAAGATCGGCACCTACGAGCAGTACTTC.

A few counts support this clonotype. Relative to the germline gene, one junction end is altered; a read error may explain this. CDR3 loop: CASSFGGGSYEQYF. The CDR3 DNA reads as TGCGCCAGCAGCTTTGGCGGGGGCTCCTACGAGCAGTACTTC. This chain connects TRBV27 to TRBJ2-7, with 7 bases fitting TRBD2. This CDR3 is 14 amino acids long. The germline CDR1 and CDR2 sequences are MNHEY and SMNVEV (reference sequence).

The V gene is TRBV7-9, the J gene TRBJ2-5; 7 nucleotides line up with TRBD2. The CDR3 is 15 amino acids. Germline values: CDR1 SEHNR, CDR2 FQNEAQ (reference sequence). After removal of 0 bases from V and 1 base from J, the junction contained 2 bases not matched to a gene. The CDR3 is CASSLAGGVQETQYF. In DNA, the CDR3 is TGTGCCAGCAGCTTAGCGGGGGGGGTCCAAGAGACCCAGTACTTC.

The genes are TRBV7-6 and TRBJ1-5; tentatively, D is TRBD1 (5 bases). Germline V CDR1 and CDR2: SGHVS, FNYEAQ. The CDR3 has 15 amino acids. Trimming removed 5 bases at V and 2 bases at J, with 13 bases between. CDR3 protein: CASSPGPGGNQPQHF. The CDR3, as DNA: TGTGCCAGCAGCCCAGGCCCGGGGGGCAATCAGCCCCAGCATTTT.

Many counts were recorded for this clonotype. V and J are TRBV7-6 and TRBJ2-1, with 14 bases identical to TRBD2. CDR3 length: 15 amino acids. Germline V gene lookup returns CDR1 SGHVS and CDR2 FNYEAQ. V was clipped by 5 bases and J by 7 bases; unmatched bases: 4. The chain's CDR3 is CASSQTSGGANEQFF. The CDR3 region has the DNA TGTGCCAGCAGCCAGACTAGCGGGGGGGCAAATGAGCAGTTCTTC.

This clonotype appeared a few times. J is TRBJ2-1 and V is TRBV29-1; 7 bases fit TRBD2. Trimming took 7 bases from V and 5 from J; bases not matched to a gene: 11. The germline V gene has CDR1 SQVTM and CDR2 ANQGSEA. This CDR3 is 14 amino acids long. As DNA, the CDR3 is TGCAGCGCAACTGGGGGGGAGGACCACAATGAGCAGTTCTTC. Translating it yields CSATGGEDHNEQFF.

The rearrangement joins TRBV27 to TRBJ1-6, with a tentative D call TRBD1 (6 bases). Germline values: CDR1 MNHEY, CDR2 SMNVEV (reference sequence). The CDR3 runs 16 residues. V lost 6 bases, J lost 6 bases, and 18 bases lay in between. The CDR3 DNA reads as TGTGCCAGCAGCTCAACGCCGGGGGCGGGTAATTCACCCCTCCACTTT. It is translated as CASSSTPGAGNSPLHF.

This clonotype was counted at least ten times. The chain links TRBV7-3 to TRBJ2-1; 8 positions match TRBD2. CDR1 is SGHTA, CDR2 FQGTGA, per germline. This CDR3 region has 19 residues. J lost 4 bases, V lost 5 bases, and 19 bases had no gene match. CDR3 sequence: CASSLQGPGGPISYNEQFF. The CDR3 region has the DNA TGTGCCAGCAGCCTTCAAGGGCCGGGGGGGCCCATCTCGTACAATGAGCAGTTCTTC.

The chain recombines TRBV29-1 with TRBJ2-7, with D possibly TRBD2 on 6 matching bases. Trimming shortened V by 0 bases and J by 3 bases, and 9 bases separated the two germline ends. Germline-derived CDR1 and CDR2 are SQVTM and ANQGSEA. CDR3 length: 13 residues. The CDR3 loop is CSVEDPGDYEQYV. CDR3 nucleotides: TGCAGCGTTGAAGATCCGGGGGACTACGAGCAGTACGTC.

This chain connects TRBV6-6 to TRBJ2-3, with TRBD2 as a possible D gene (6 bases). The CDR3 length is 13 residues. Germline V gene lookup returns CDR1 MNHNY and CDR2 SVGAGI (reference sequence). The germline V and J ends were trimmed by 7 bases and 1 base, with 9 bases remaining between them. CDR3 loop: CASMGGGTDTQYF. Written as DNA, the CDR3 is TGTGCCAGCATGGGGGGAGGCACAGATACGCAGTATTTT.

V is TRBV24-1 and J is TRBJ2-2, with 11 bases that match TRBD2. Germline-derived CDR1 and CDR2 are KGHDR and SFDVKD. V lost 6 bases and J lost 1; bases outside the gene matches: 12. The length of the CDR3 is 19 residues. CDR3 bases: TGTGCCACCAGTCTGACTAGCGGGGCTGCATTGGGGAACACCGGGGAGCTGTTTTTT. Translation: CATSLTSGAALGNTGELFF.

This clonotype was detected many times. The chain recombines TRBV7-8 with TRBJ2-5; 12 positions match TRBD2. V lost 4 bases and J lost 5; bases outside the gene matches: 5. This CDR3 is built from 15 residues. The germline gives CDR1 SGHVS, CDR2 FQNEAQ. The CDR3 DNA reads TGTGCCAGCAGCTCTAGCGGGGGGGTGGAGGAGACCCAGTACTTC. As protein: CASSSSGGVEETQYF.

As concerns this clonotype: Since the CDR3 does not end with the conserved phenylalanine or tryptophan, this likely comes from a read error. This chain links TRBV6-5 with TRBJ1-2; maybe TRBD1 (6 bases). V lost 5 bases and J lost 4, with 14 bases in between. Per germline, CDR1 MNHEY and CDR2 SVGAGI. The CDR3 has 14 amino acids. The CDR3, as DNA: TGTGCCAGCAGTGAATCAGGGGCTGCCTATGGCTACACCATC. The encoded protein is CASSESGAAYGYTI.

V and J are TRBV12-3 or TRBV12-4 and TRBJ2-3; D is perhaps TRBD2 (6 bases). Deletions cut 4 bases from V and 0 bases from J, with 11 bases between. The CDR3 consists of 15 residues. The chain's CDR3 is CASSWLGGSTDTQYF. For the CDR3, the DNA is TGTGCCAGCAGTTGGTTGGGGGGTAGCACAGATACGCAGTATTTT.

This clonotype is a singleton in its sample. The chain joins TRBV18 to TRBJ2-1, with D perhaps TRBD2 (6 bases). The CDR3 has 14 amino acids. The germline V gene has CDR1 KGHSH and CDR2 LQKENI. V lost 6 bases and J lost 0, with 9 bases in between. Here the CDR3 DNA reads TGTGCCAGCTCCCGCGGGGACTCCTACAATGAGCAGTTCTTC. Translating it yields CASSRGDSYNEQFF.